The 18 T cell receptor beta chains listed next were all sequenced from one sample in a study of cytomegalovirus exposure and HLA in healthy donors (dated by TCRdb to the late 2010s). The receptor library was made with the immunoSEQ multiplex PCR assay. The table was pulled from immuneACCESS by TCRdb, which kept in-frame rearrangements only. Such tables lose some clones; where checked, under half of the loss comes from unresolved V genes, and the rest has no known cause. The sample records fewer than 400,000 clones, more than 80% of which are singletons. The leading ten clones occupy approximately 0.84% of the sample. Sequencing used PBMCs. These TCRs come from a woman between 18 and 30 years old in good health and CMV-seronegative.

V usage is TRBV6-1 and J usage is TRBJ1-5; TRBD1 matches 10 bases. This CDR3 has 14 amino acids. CDR1 and CDR2 from the germline V gene are MNHNS and SASEGT. The V and J ends lost 4 bases and 7 bases, in that order; junction bases with no gene match: 4. Here the CDR3 reads CASSGQGAEQPQHF. The CDR3 DNA is TGTGCCAGCAGTGGACAGGGGGCTGAGCAGCCCCAGCATTTT.

The rearrangement links TRBV11-3 to TRBJ2-7; TRBD1 matches 11 bases. V dropped 1 base and J dropped 4; count of bases not matched to a gene: 6. The CDR3 is 16 amino acids. Per germline, CDR1 SGHNT and CDR2 YENEEA. CDR3 in DNA: TGTGCCAGCAGCTTAGGTTTCGGACAGGGGGCTTACGAGCAGTACTTC. This encodes CASSLGFGQGAYEQYF.

The V call is TRBV4-2, the J call TRBJ2-7; 7 bases line up with TRBD1. Germline lookup yields CDR1 LGHNA and CDR2 YNFKEQ. The V gene end was trimmed by 0 bases and the J gene end by 1 base; junction bases not matched to a gene: 6. The length of the CDR3 is 16 residues. This CDR3 reads CASSQDWGQNSYEQYF. The CDR3 nucleotides are TGTGCCAGCAGCCAAGATTGGGGACAGAATTCCTACGAGCAGTACTTC.

This clone was picked up one time. This chain joins TRBV28 and TRBJ2-4, with D maybe TRBD1 (5 bases). The germline V and J ends were trimmed by 5 bases and 0 bases, with 14 bases remaining between them. Germline CDR1 is MDHEN and CDR2 is SYDVKM. The CDR3 has 16 residues. The CDR3 spells CASSPDSLLAKNIQYF. In DNA form, the CDR3 reads TGTGCCAGCAGTCCCGACAGTCTCCTAGCCAAAAACATTCAGTACTTC.

The chain combines TRBV5-1 with TRBJ2-1, with D perhaps TRBD1 (6 bases). Per the germline V gene, CDR1 is SGHRS and CDR2 is YFSETQ. CDR3 length: 13 residues. V was cut by 5 bases and J by 10 bases, with 16 bases left in between. DNA for the CDR3: TGCGCCAGCAGACCACCCGACAGGACAGAGCAGTTCTTC. Translating gives CASRPPDRTEQFF.

V and J are TRBV27 and TRBJ2-1; 10 bases fit TRBD2. This CDR3 has 13 residues. V was clipped by 7 bases and J by 8 bases; unmatched bases: 5. Germline V gene sequence: CDR1 MNHEY, CDR2 SMNVEV (reference sequence). The CDR3 sequence is CASISGLAHEQFF. In DNA, the CDR3 is TGTGCCAGCATCTCGGGACTAGCGCATGAGCAGTTCTTC.

This chain links TRBV19 with TRBJ2-7, with a possible D match to TRBD2 (5 bases). The CDR3 sequence is 14 residues long. Trimming left V 4 bases short and J 1 base short, with 11 bases between. CDR1 and CDR2 (germline): LNHDA, SQIVND (reference sequence). CDR3 in DNA: TGTGCCAGTAGTAGAGGGAGAGAGTCCTACGAGCAGTACTTC. It yields the protein CASSRGRESYEQYF.

The chain links TRBV27 to TRBJ1-4, with 8 bases matching TRBD1. This CDR3 spans 14 amino acids. With V trimmed by 5 bases and J by 7 bases, 6 bases remained unmatched. Germline values: CDR1 MNHEY, CDR2 SMNVEV (reference sequence). The CDR3 protein is CASSTRTGSEKLFF. CDR3 in DNA: TGTGCCAGCAGTACCCGGACAGGGTCTGAAAAACTGTTTTTT. Full variable domain (outside the CDR3, taken from reference TRBV27 and TRBJ1-4): EAQVTQNPRYLITVTGKKLTVTCSQNMNHEYMSWYRQDPGLGLRQIYYSMNVEVTDKGDVPEGYKVSRKEKRNFPLILESPSPNQTSLYFCASSTRTGSEKLFFGSGTQLSVL.

The rearrangement uses TRBV7-2 and TRBJ1-2; the D is unclear. The CDR3 runs 15 residues. The germline gives CDR1 SGHTA, CDR2 FQGNSA. V gave up 4 bases and J gave up 4 bases, with 16 bases separating them. The CDR3 protein is CASSSGVGVTYGYTF. The CDR3 DNA reads TGTGCCAGCAGCTCAGGTGTGGGTGTCACCTATGGCTACACCTTC.

DNA of the CDR3: TGTGCCAGCAGCTTGGCGAGCGCCTCCTACAATGAGCAGTTCTTC. This sequence encodes CASSLASASYNEQFF. The chain combines TRBV5-4 with TRBJ2-1; D is unresolved. This CDR3 spans 15 amino acids. Per germline, CDR1 SGHNT and CDR2 YYREEE (reference sequence). The V end lost 0 bases, the J end lost 0 bases, and 7 bases lay between the germline ends.

The sample holds one count of this clone. V usage is TRBV7-6 and J usage is TRBJ2-7, with 13 positions matching TRBD2. CDR1 is SGHVS and CDR2 is FNYEAQ in the germline V gene. With 1 base clipped from V and 3 bases from J, the junction kept 3 bases outside the gene matches. CDR3 length: 16 residues. CDR3 coding DNA: TGTGCCAGCAGCTTAGGGACTAGCGGGGGCTACTACGAGCAGTACTTC. It translates to CASSLGTSGGYYEQYF.

The V call is TRBV28, the J call TRBJ2-7; 9 nucleotides agree with TRBD1. The CDR3 consists of 13 residues. The germline gives CDR1 MDHEN, CDR2 SYDVKM. Trimming took 11 bases from V and 5 from J; bases not matched to a gene: 10. The CDR3 DNA reads as TGTGCCCACCGGGACAGGGTGTCCAACGAGCAGTACTTC. Translated: CAHRDRVSNEQYF.

The chain joins TRBV6-1 to TRBJ2-7; 8 bases are shared with TRBD1. The CDR3 runs 14 residues. The V gene end was trimmed by 6 bases and the J gene end by 0 bases; junction bases not matched to a gene: 4. Germline lookup yields CDR1 MNHNS and CDR2 SASEGT. The CDR3 region is CASRGDRSSYEQYF. CDR3 bases: TGTGCCAGCAGGGGGGACAGGAGCTCCTACGAGCAGTACTTC.

V and J are TRBV7-2 and TRBJ1-5, with a tentative D call TRBD1 (5 bases). Per the germline V gene, CDR1 is SGHTA and CDR2 is FQGNSA. The CDR3 loop spans 15 amino acids. V was clipped by 2 bases and J by 11 bases, with 19 bases between them. The CDR3 coding sequence is TGTGCCAGCAGCTTAATGGCTGGGGGGGAAGGAGCCCAGCATTTT. Amino acid sequence: CASSLMAGGEGAQHF.

This clone turned up a few times. The CDR3 region is CASSREPRDYGYTF. CDR3 DNA sequence: TGTGCCAGCAGTCGCGAGCCACGGGACTATGGCTACACCTTC. The V gene is TRBV27, the J gene TRBJ1-2, with unresolved D. V shed 5 bases and J shed 3 bases, with 13 bases lying between them. The germline V gene encodes CDR1 MNHEY and CDR2 SMNVEV (reference sequence). The CDR3 runs to 14 residues.

This clone was recorded only once. This sequence joins TRBV27 and TRBJ2-7; tentatively, D is TRBD1 (6 bases). In germline, CDR1 is MNHEY, CDR2 SMNVEV (reference sequence). The CDR3 has 13 amino acids. Trimming pared 8 bases from V and 4 bases from J, leaving 15 bases between. CDR3 sequence (DNA): TGTGCCAGCTCTATGGGGGCAGGATACGAGCAGTACTTC. This translates into CASSMGAGYEQYF.

The V gene is TRBV4-1, the J gene TRBJ2-7; 8 bases match TRBD2. The V gene's germline CDR1 is MGHRA and CDR2 YSYEKL. V lost 1 base to trimming and J lost 7 bases; unmatched junction nucleotides: 12. The CDR3 contains 16 residues. The CDR3 nucleotides are TGCGCCAGCAGCCAAGTAGGGCGGGAGGTAAACCGAGAGCAGTACTTC. It yields the protein CASSQVGREVNREQYF.

This sequence joins TRBV10-3 and TRBJ2-2; D is perhaps TRBD1 (6 bases). V lost 10 bases and J lost 0, with 15 bases in between. The CDR3 extends over 15 amino acids. The germline CDR1 and CDR2 sequences are ENHRY and SYGVKD. The CDR3 DNA reads TGTGCCACCGTTGGGACATCCCCGAACACCGGGGAGCTGTTTTTT. It specifies CATVGTSPNTGELFF.